This TCR beta chain was retrieved from a study of blood T cell repertoires in COVID-19. Study information: The study drew acute and convalescent COVID-19 samples from the United States, Italy and Spain.

Recruitment covered some 25 US areas and drew participants whose ages spanned roughly 18 to 89 years. Participants were placed into cohorts based on the clinical history they reported. Per germline, CDR1 KGHDR and CDR2 SFDVKD. The CDR3 contains 14 residues. The ends were cut back, 12 bases at V and 1 base at J, with 14 bases in the middle. Source study methods: Using reference gene primer amplification, nucleated cell counts were estimated. The assay was immunoSEQ multiplex PCR, and TCRdb's table has in-frame clones only and misses some. That table furnishes V, J and clone size, whereas the DNA furnished D and trimming. Here the sample spans about 500,000 clones, about nine tenths being singletons.

The chain joins TRBV24-1 to TRBJ2-2; D call uncertain. The receptor comes from a woman aged 18-29 years who had recovered from COVID-19. Input material: PBMCs or T cells enriched from blood (not recorded which). As DNA, the CDR3 is TGTGCCGGGCGTTTCCGTCGGAACACCGGGGAGCTGTTTTTT. Amino acids: CAGRFRRNTGELFF.